The 17 T cell receptor beta chains listed next were all sequenced from one sample in a study of spatial heterogeneity in lung cancer. The sample's time point: sample taken at primary tumor resection. TCRdb reprocessed the 5' RACE reads with MiXCR, giving one entry per CDR3 protein. In the table there are about 39,000 distinct CDR3 sequences, around 3.1% of which are singletons. The sequenced sample was normal lung tissue next to the tumor, obtained at surgery. These receptors all come from a male donor with early-stage non-small cell lung cancer.

This clonotype was counted at least ten times. The chain uses TRBV5-1 and TRBJ2-2; D possibly corresponds to TRBD1 (5 bases). CDR1 is SGHRS, CDR2 YFSETQ, per germline. V lost 7 bases to trimming and J lost 7 bases, with 14 bases between them. The CDR3 loop spans 13 amino acids. The CDR3 sequence is CASLNGAGGELFF. The CDR3 DNA sequence: TGCGCCAGCCTAAATGGGGCAGGCGGGGAGCTGTTTTTT.

In its sample, this clonotype was seen many times. The rearrangement uses TRBV4-2 and TRBJ2-2; 9 bases match TRBD2. CDR3 length equals 14 residues. The J segment lost 6 bases and the V segment lost 8 bases, leaving 7 bases of the junction unmatched. From germline, CDR1 is LGHNA and CDR2 YNFKEQ. The CDR3 here is CASRRLAEAGELFF. In DNA, the CDR3 is TGTGCCAGCCGTAGACTAGCGGAGGCCGGGGAGCTGTTTTTT.

This clonotype was found many times. The chain uses TRBV4-3 and TRBJ1-1; TRBD1 is a possible D gene (5 bases). Per the germline V gene, CDR1 is LGHNA and CDR2 is YSLEER. V lost 5 bases and J 3 bases, leaving 10 bases between the germline ends. The CDR3 is made up of 13 amino acids. The CDR3 DNA follows: TGCGCCAGCAGCTATACCAGGGACACTGAAGCTTTCTTT. Translation: CASSYTRDTEAFF.

This clonotype was counted ten times or more. V gene TRBV29-1 combines with J gene TRBJ1-2; no reliable D call. CDR1 SQVTM and CDR2 ANQGSEA come from the germline V gene. V was clipped by 4 bases and J by 0 bases, with 12 bases between them. The CDR3 length is 14 residues. The CDR3 DNA is TGCAGCGTTGTCACCGACGGAGCTAACTATGGCTACACCTTC. This sequence encodes CSVVTDGANYGYTF.

This clonotype showed up many times. The rearrangement uses TRBV15 and TRBJ1-5; D is ambiguous. The CDR3 is made up of 12 amino acids. Germline-derived CDR1 and CDR2 are LNHNV and YYDKDF (reference sequence). The V end was cut by 4 bases, the J end by 5 bases, with 6 bases between. CDR3 in DNA: TGTGCCACCAGCAACCTCGATCAGCCCCAGCATTTT. Its translation is CATSNLDQPQHF.

There are many counts of this clonotype. The chain joins TRBV9 to TRBJ2-5; TRBD1 might be the D (6 bases). The CDR3 has 14 amino acids. Germline CDR1 is SGDLS and CDR2 is YYNGEE. V shed 7 bases and J shed 3 bases, with 16 bases lying between them. The chain's CDR3 is CASSAGTTEETQYF. The CDR3 DNA follows: TGTGCCAGCTCCGCAGGGACAACGGAAGAGACCCAGTACTTC.

This clonotype was detected ten times or more. The chain carries TRBV7-6 and TRBJ2-3; D not resolved. Germline V CDR1 and CDR2: SGHVS, FNYEAQ. The CDR3 runs 12 residues. The V gene lost 2 bases and the J gene lost 4 bases, with 4 bases spanning the gap. The CDR3 DNA reads as TGTGCCAGCAGCTTAACGGCAGATACGCAGTATTTT. Encoded protein: CASSLTADTQYF. Looking up the rest from reference TRBV7-6 and TRBJ2-3 gives the full variable domain: GAGVSQSPRYKVTKRGQDVALRCDPISGHVSLYWYRQALGQGPEFLTYFNYEAQQDKSGLPNDRFSAERPEGSISTLTIQRTEQRDSAMYRCASSLTADTQYFGPGTRLTVL.

The sample holds many counts of this clonotype. The CDR3 loop reads CASSLLAGVPETQYF. The DNA for the CDR3 is TGTGCCAGCAGCTTATTAGCGGGGGTGCCAGAGACCCAGTACTTC. The V and J genes are TRBV7-2 and TRBJ2-5, with 9 bases matching TRBD2. The junction had 5 bases not matched to a gene; V was cut back by 2 bases and J by 4 bases. The germline V gene has CDR1 SGHTA and CDR2 FQGNSA. This CDR3 is 15 amino acids long.

This chain links TRBV27 with TRBJ1-5; D remains ambiguous. Germline CDR1 reads MNHEY; CDR2 reads SMNVEV (reference sequence). The V and J ends lost 3 bases and 7 bases respectively, with 10 bases between them. This CDR3 is 13 amino acids long. CDR3 DNA: TGTGCCAGCAGTTTCCAAAAGGAACAGCCCCAGCATTTT. This gives the protein CASSFQKEQPQHF.

At least ten counts were recorded for this clonotype. The rearrangement uses TRBV5-1 and TRBJ2-5; D gene unclear. Germline V lookup: CDR1 SGHRS, CDR2 YFSETQ. The CDR3 spans 16 residues. Trimming stripped 0 bases from V and 0 bases from J, with 12 bases between. The CDR3 DNA sequence: TGCGCCAGCAGCTTGGGCCCCCGATTCGACCAAGAGACCCAGTACTTC. Translated: CASSLGPRFDQETQYF.

This clonotype showed up many times. The CDR3: CASSLTGGTIYEQYF. As DNA, the CDR3 is TGTGCCAGCAGCTTAACGGGAGGTACTATATACGAGCAGTACTTC. J is TRBJ2-7 and V is TRBV7-2, with TRBD2 identical over 7 bases. CDR3 size: 15 residues. V shed 2 bases and J 4 bases; nucleotides not matched to a gene: 8. Germline values: CDR1 SGHTA, CDR2 FQGNSA.

The genes are TRBV2 and TRBJ2-5; D uncertain. CDR1 and CDR2 (germline): SNHLY, FYNNEI. The CDR3 runs 14 residues. The V gene lost 4 bases and the J gene lost 1 base, with 10 bases spanning the gap. CDR3 amino acids: CASSVRASQETQYF. Here the CDR3 DNA reads TGTGCCAGCAGTGTCAGAGCGTCCCAAGAGACCCAGTACTTC. Together with reference TRBV2 and TRBJ2-5, the CDR3 gives the full variable domain: EPEVTQTPSHQVTQMGQEVILRCVPISNHLYFYWYRQILGQKVEFLVSFYNNEISEKSEIFDDQFSVERPDGSNFTLKIRSTKLEDSAMYFCASSVRASQETQYFGPGTRLLVL.

There are a few counts of this clonotype. This chain connects TRBV20-1 to TRBJ1-1; the match to TRBD1 covers 7 bases. The length of the CDR3 is 13 residues. Trimming removed 6 bases from V and 1 base from J; junction bases left unmatched: 5. Germline assignment: CDR1 DFQATT and CDR2 SNEGSKA (reference sequence). The CDR3 DNA reads TGCAGTGCCCGGGACAGCCAGAACACTGAAGCTTTCTTT. The encoded protein is CSARDSQNTEAFF.

About this clonotype itself: This may come from a read error, since a much larger clone is one base off. The chain carries TRBV6-5 and TRBJ1-6; 7 bases agree with TRBD1. The CDR3 extends over 15 amino acids. V trimming: 4 bases; J trimming: 12 bases; junction bases outside the gene matches: 12. From germline, CDR1 is MNHEY and CDR2 SVGAGI. The CDR3 sequence: CASSSWGQSYLPLHF. As DNA, the CDR3 is TGTGCCAGCAGTTCCTGGGGACAGAGCTATTTACCCCTCCACTTT.

In this sample, this clonotype turned up many times. V gene TRBV12-3 or TRBV12-4 combines with J gene TRBJ2-2, with D perhaps matching TRBD2 (6 bases). Trimming removed 1 base from V and 5 bases from J, with 14 bases in between. This CDR3 comprises 16 residues. In DNA, the CDR3 is TGTGCCAGCAGTTTAGGGGGTTTCCGGGGGACCGGGGAGCTGTTTTTT. Its translation: CASSLGGFRGTGELFF.

As regards this clonotype: Being one base from a much bigger clone, this may be a read error. The chain couples TRBV20-1 to TRBJ2-4; 12 nucleotides match TRBD2. CDR3 length equals 13 residues. Per germline, CDR1 DFQATT and CDR2 SNEGSKA (reference sequence). The CDR3 is CSTSGRAKNIQYF. In DNA form, the CDR3 reads TGCAGTACTAGCGGGAGGGCCAAAAACATTCAGTACTTC.

The table lists this clonotype with a few counts. V is TRBV2 and J is TRBJ2-2; D is undetermined. CDR1 and CDR2 (germline): SNHLY, FYNNEI. The CDR3 is made up of 14 amino acids. V lost 1 base and J 7 bases, leaving 10 bases between the germline ends. CDR3 nucleotide sequence: TGTGCCAGCAGTGAAGTAGGGTCGGACGGGGAGCTGTTTTTT. It is translated as CASSEVGSDGELFF. Full variable domain (outside the CDR3, taken from reference TRBV2 and TRBJ2-2): EPEVTQTPSHQVTQMGQEVILRCVPISNHLYFYWYRQILGQKVEFLVSFYNNEISEKSEIFDDQFSVERPDGSNFTLKIRSTKLEDSAMYFCASSEVGSDGELFFGEGSRLTVL.